The 21 T cell receptor beta chains below were found in one sample sequenced in a study of blood T cell repertoires in COVID-19. The protocol was immunoSEQ multiplex PCR, while the TCRdb copy is restricted to in-frame clones and leaves out a portion. This table holds 50,000 to 70,000 clones, around 84% found once. The specimen was peripheral blood. These receptors all stem from a human donor with active COVID-19. The donor label of this sample is uncertain.

J is TRBJ2-1 and V is TRBV7-3; 7 bases fit TRBD2. The V segment lost 6 bases and the J segment 9 bases; nucleotides outside the gene matches: 8. The germline V gene encodes CDR1 SGHTA and CDR2 FQGTGA. CDR3 size: 13 residues. CDR3 sequence reads: CASSQAAGREQFF. Written as DNA, the CDR3 is TGTGCCAGCAGTCAAGCAGCGGGGCGTGAGCAGTTCTTC. The full variable domain, in which reference TRBV7-3 and TRBJ2-1 provide the parts outside the CDR3, is GAGVSQTPSNKVTEKGKYVELRCDPISGHTALYWYRQSLGQGPEFLIYFQGTGAADDSGLPNDRFFAVRPEGSVSTLKIQRTERGDSAVYLCASSQAAGREQFFGPGTRLTVL.

The CDR3 region is CASSLHRGMGETQYF. The DNA for the CDR3 is TGTGCCAGCAGCTTGCACAGGGGAATGGGGGAGACCCAGTACTTC. V usage is TRBV5-6 and J usage is TRBJ2-5; TRBD1 agrees at 7 bases. Trimming at V came to 1 base and at J to 5 bases, leaving 8 bases not matched to a gene. The CDR3 is made up of 15 amino acids. Looked up from germline, CDR1 is SGHDT and CDR2 is YYEEEE.

This chain links TRBV2 with TRBJ1-2; 7 positions match TRBD1. This CDR3 is 12 amino acids long. The V gene's germline CDR1 is SNHLY and CDR2 FYNNEI. Trimming cost V 11 bases and J 6 bases; bases outside gene matches: 9. The CDR3 DNA sequence: TGTGCCGGCCGACAGGGCGCGAATGGCTACACCTTC. It is translated as CAGRQGANGYTF.

The CDR3: CASSQDIGRGGFQETQYF. The DNA of the CDR3 is TGTGCCAGCAGCCAAGATATAGGACGGGGGGGCTTCCAAGAGACCCAGTACTTC. The J gene is TRBJ2-5, the V gene TRBV3-1 (or the pseudogene TRBV3-2); 8 nucleotides match TRBD2. Per the germline V gene, CDR1 is LGHDT and CDR2 is YNNKEL (reference sequence). Trimming cost V 0 bases and J 1 base; bases outside gene matches: 10. The CDR3 contains 18 residues.

The V call is TRBV5-4, the J call TRBJ2-3; the D is unclear. This CDR3 has 14 residues. Germline V gene sequence: CDR1 SGHNT, CDR2 YYREEE (reference sequence). V lost 4 bases, J lost 5 bases, and 14 bases lay in between. Here the CDR3 DNA reads TGTGCCAGCAGCCCCCGTCAGGCAGGAGATACGCAGTATTTT. Encoded protein: CASSPRQAGDTQYF.

This chain uses TRBV5-1 with TRBJ2-1, with 14 positions matching TRBD2. This CDR3 has 16 residues. V lost 3 bases to trimming and J lost 9 bases; unmatched junction nucleotides: 8. Germline CDR1 reads SGHRS; CDR2 reads YFSETQ. The CDR3 DNA reads as TGCGCCAGCAGCTCACAGACTAGCGGGAGGGCGAGTGAGCAGTTCTTC. This gives the protein CASSSQTSGRASEQFF.

This clone turned up a few times. The J gene is TRBJ2-7, the V gene TRBV25-1; TRBD2 is a possible D gene (6 bases). V was pared by 0 bases and J by 1 base, with 10 bases between. The length of the CDR3 is 15 residues. Germline loops: CDR1 MGHDK, CDR2 SYGVNS. CDR3 DNA sequence: TGTGCCAGCAGTGAATATGGCGGGATGTCCTACGAGCAGTACTTC. Its translation is CASSEYGGMSYEQYF.

V gene TRBV7-2 combines with J gene TRBJ2-4, with 8 bases matching TRBD1. The CDR3 sequence is 14 residues long. Germline CDR1 and CDR2: SGHTA and FQGNSA. V was clipped by 5 bases and J by 7 bases; unmatched bases: 7. The CDR3 region is CASSLNYRGNIQYF. DNA for the CDR3: TGTGCCAGCAGCCTAAACTACAGGGGGAACATTCAGTACTTC.

This clone was observed a handful of times. The chain has TRBV5-8 and TRBJ1-2, with TRBD1 identical over 10 bases. CDR3 size: 18 residues. V was clipped by 6 bases and J by 0 bases; unmatched bases: 14. Germline values: CDR1 SGHTS, CDR2 YDEGEE. The CDR3 region is CASTPGGTGDRANYGYTF. Written as DNA, the CDR3 is TGTGCCAGCACCCCCGGCGGGACAGGGGATCGTGCTAACTATGGCTACACCTTC.

DNA for the CDR3: TGTGCCAGCAGGCTCAGTAGGGCAAGGGAGACGGGTAGAAGTTCGACAGATACGCAGTATTTT. Its translation is CASRLSRARETGRSSTDTQYF. The genes are TRBV7-8 and TRBJ2-3, with D tentatively TRBD2 (5 bases). Between the trimmed V and J ends, which lost 6 bases and 3 bases, there was a span of 34 bases. This CDR3 contains 21 residues. Germline assignment: CDR1 SGHVS and CDR2 FQNEAQ.

The rearrangement uses TRBV7-9 and TRBJ2-1, with a tentative D call TRBD2 (6 bases). V was trimmed by 4 bases and J by 5 bases, leaving 18 bases between them. The CDR3 sequence is 16 residues long. CDR1 SEHNR and CDR2 FQNEAQ come from the germline V gene (reference sequence). This chain's CDR3 is CASSSIAEPWNNEQFF. As DNA, the CDR3 is TGTGCCAGCAGCTCTATAGCGGAACCTTGGAACAATGAGCAGTTCTTC.

V and J are TRBV4-2 and TRBJ1-6; D is unclear. Trimming took off 0 bases at V and 6 bases at J, with 12 bases between the two ends. Germline CDR1 reads LGHNA; CDR2 reads YNFKEQ. The CDR3 length is 16 residues. The CDR3 nucleotides are TGTGCCAGCAGCCAAGATTTAGGAGTAGCTAATTCACCCCTCCACTTT. This translates into CASSQDLGVANSPLHF.

CDR3 sequence (DNA): TGTGCCAGCAGCGTCGGCGGGAGTTACAATGAGCAGTTCTTC. It translates to CASSVGGSYNEQFF. The chain joins TRBV9 to TRBJ2-1; TRBD2 matches 7 bases. Germline V gene sequence: CDR1 SGDLS, CDR2 YYNGEE. Germline trimming cut 2 bases from V and 4 bases from J; bases unmatched to any gene: 3. The CDR3 length is 14 residues.

J is TRBJ2-7 and V is TRBV27; tentative D call: TRBD1 (6 bases). Germline values: CDR1 MNHEY, CDR2 SMNVEV (reference sequence). V was pared by 2 bases and J by 4 bases, with 9 bases between. The CDR3 loop spans 13 amino acids. The CDR3 bases are TGTGCCAGCAGTTTAAACAGGGAATACGAGCAGTACTTC. This sequence encodes CASSLNREYEQYF.

The count of this clone is one. The rearrangement joins TRBV19 to TRBJ1-1, with D unresolved. Germline values: CDR1 LNHDA, CDR2 SQIVND (reference sequence). The CDR3 extends over 16 amino acids. The V gene lost 5 bases and the J gene lost 0 bases, with 16 bases spanning the gap. CDR3 sequence (DNA): TGTGCCAGTAGTCCCGCACCTCAACACATGAACACTGAAGCTTTCTTT. Protein: CASSPAPQHMNTEAFF.

CDR3 region: CSVVWNTEAFF. The CDR3 nucleotides read TGCAGCGTTGTCTGGAACACTGAAGCTTTCTTT. This rearrangement joins TRBV29-1 to TRBJ1-1; D remains unclear. Between the trimmed V and J ends, which lost 4 bases and 1 base, there was a span of 4 bases. The CDR3 is 11 amino acids. From germline, CDR1 is SQVTM and CDR2 ANQGSEA.

The chain couples TRBV14 to TRBJ2-3; 8 bases map to TRBD2. The CDR3 spans 17 residues. Germline loops: CDR1 SGHDN, CDR2 FVKESK. With 0 bases clipped from V and 3 bases from J, the junction kept 8 bases outside the gene matches. The CDR3 loop is CASSQEWAAGVTDTQYF. CDR3 nucleotides: TGTGCCAGCAGCCAAGAGTGGGCAGCGGGGGTAACAGATACGCAGTATTTT.

The genes are TRBV5-1 and TRBJ2-7; D not certain. This CDR3 contains 14 residues. Germline V gives CDR1 SGHRS, CDR2 YFSETQ. V was cut by 0 bases and J by 5 bases, with 12 bases left in between. The CDR3 is CASSLDPPSDEQYF. In DNA form, the CDR3 reads TGCGCCAGCAGCTTGGATCCTCCCTCGGACGAGCAGTACTTC.

The chain combines TRBV7-4 with TRBJ2-2; TRBD1 might be the D (5 bases). This CDR3 has 17 amino acids. Trimming removed 9 bases from V and 0 bases from J, with 20 bases in between. The V gene's germline CDR1 is SGHVT and CDR2 SQSDAQ. The CDR3 coding sequence is TGTGCCAGAGAGATTCGGTGGACACCGACGAACACCGGGGAGCTGTTTTTT. It is translated as CAREIRWTPTNTGELFF.

The chain combines TRBV27 with TRBJ1-4, with D perhaps matching TRBD1 (5 bases). The CDR3 is 16 residues long. Germline V gene sequence: CDR1 MNHEY, CDR2 SMNVEV (reference sequence). V was cut by 1 base and J by 0 bases, with 9 bases left in between. The chain's CDR3 is CASSLYPGTTNEKLFF. CDR3 nucleotide sequence: TGTGCCAGCAGTTTATACCCAGGGACAACTAATGAAAAACTGTTTTTT. Complete variable domain (other parts from reference TRBV27 and TRBJ1-4): EAQVTQNPRYLITVTGKKLTVTCSQNMNHEYMSWYRQDPGLGLRQIYYSMNVEVTDKGDVPEGYKVSRKEKRNFPLILESPSPNQTSLYFCASSLYPGTTNEKLFFGSGTQLSVL.

The chain carries TRBV6-5 and TRBJ2-3; 13 nucleotides align to TRBD2. V gave up 4 bases and J gave up 5 bases; unmatched junction bases: 6. The CDR3 extends over 16 amino acids. The germline gives CDR1 MNHEY, CDR2 SVGAGI. The CDR3: CASSLGLAGIGDTQYF. For the CDR3, the DNA is TGTGCCAGCAGTTTGGGACTAGCGGGGATAGGAGATACGCAGTATTTT.